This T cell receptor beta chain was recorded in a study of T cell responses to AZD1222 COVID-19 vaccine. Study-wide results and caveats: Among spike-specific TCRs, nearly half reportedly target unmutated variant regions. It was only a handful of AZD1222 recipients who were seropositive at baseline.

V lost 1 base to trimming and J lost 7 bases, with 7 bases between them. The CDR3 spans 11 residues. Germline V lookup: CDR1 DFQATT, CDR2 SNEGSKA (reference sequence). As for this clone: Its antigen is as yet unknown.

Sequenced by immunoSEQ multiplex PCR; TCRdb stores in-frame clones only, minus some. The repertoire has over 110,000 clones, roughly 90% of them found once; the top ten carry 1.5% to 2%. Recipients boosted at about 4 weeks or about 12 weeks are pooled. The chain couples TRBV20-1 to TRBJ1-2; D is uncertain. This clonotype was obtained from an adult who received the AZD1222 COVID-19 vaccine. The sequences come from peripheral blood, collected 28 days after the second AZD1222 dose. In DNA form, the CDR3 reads TGCAGTGCTAGAGTTCAAACTGGCTACACCTTC. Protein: CSARVQTGYTF.